This T cell receptor beta chain was sequenced in a study of T cells after yellow fever vaccination. In the case of this clonotype: Its antigen is as yet unknown.

By 5'RACE template switching, TCR cDNA was produced, with a universal primer site and UMIs added in the process. TCRdb redid the calling of the 5' RACE reads with MiXCR, one entry per CDR3 protein. Of 70,000 or so distinct CDR3 sequences in the sample, more than 5.5% were seen once. Study-wide results and limits: Once the booster was given, most primary-vaccination clones reappeared, at more than 95% for CD4 and around 90% for CD8. Researchers noted that a small share of clonotypes showed up in both CD4 and CD8 compartments.

The CDR3 consists of 10 residues. The V gene lost 7 bases and the J gene lost 6 bases, with 5 bases spanning the gap. The receptor's source is a man aged 18 to 30 who received the YFV17D yellow fever vaccine. The sequencing used CD8+ T cells sorted from PBMCs, collected 9 to 11 days after the first yellow fever vaccination. V and J are TRBV12-3 or TRBV12-4 and TRBJ2-3; D call uncertain. The CDR3 DNA reads as TGTGCCAGCATCGCGGATACGCAGTATTTT. This codes for CASIADTQYF.